This T cell receptor (beta chain) originates from a study of T-cell memory formation after mild COVID-19. Overall study findings and caveats: Clones contracting across day 15 to 85 had a balanced CD4/CD8 profile; later expanding clones leaned CD4+. Pre-infection memory already had some responding clones, implying cross-reactive memory joined. Among CD4+ contracting clones, most were CM and EM, and CD8+ ones EMRA.

TCRdb fed the 5' RACE reads into MiXCR, producing one record per CDR3 protein. Among 85,000 to 130,000 distinct CDR3 sequences listed, 11% were seen once. Comment on this clonotype: What it recognizes is unknown.

This sequence originates from a man aged 18-30 years who had mild COVID-19 (a few samples of this study predate the infection). Cell type and time point are not known. The sequencing sample was made of PBMCs or a T cell subset sorted from them (not recorded which).

DNA for the CDR3: TGTGCCAGCAGCTTAAGAGCGGAGCTGTTTTTT. It yields the protein CASSLRAELFF. This rearrangement joins TRBV11-2 to TRBJ2-2, with D hard to call. Trimming removed 2 bases from V and 10 bases from J, with 5 bases in between. The germline CDR1 and CDR2 sequences are SGHAT and FQNNGV. This CDR3 region has 11 residues.